The clone carrying this T cell receptor (beta chain) was counted at least ten times. Its target is unknown. One junction end disagrees with the germline gene, perhaps due to a read error. The data belong to a study of identical twins. General study results and limits: The presence of invariant MAIT and iNKT cells could partly confound analyses of zero-insertion sequences. The abundant beta clonotypes from cord blood had fewer insertions, and memory repertoires had none of this.

CDR1 is LGHNA, CDR2 YSLEER, per germline. The CDR3 consists of 13 residues. Unique molecular identifiers were in the cDNA, with template-switch universal primer binding. MiXCR was run by TCRdb on the 5' RACE reads, yielding one entry per CDR3 protein. In the table there are about 720,000 distinct CDR3 sequences, around 8.3% of which are singletons. Every sampled donor was Caucasian and healthy. These data also formed part of another study, on yellow fever vaccine responses in identical twins.

The TCR originated in a woman aged 18-29 years in good health. Sequencing was performed on PBMCs. The rearrangement uses TRBV4-3 and TRBJ2-7; perhaps TRBD1 as D (5 bases). The CDR3 DNA reads as TGTGCCAGCAGCCAAGCAGGGTCCTACGAGCAGTACTTC. Protein: CASSQAGSYEQYF.